Below are 17 T cell receptor beta chains sequenced from a single sample in a study of blood T cell repertoires in COVID-19. TCRdb's copy holds only in-frame clones and misses some; the assay was immunoSEQ multiplex PCR. The top ten clones hold approximately 18% of a sample with 95,000 or so clones, about 90% of them seen once. The source material was peripheral blood. These receptors were taken from a human donor in a cohort sampled during active COVID-19.

The chain couples TRBV19 to TRBJ2-4; possibly TRBD1 for D (6 bases). This CDR3 region has 16 residues. The V gene's germline CDR1 is LNHDA and CDR2 SQIVND (reference sequence). V lost 3 bases to trimming and J lost 3 bases, with 15 bases between them. CDR3 DNA: TGTGCCAGTAGTATCGTTTCACAGGGTGGCAAAAACATTCAGTACTTC. Amino acids: CASSIVSQGGKNIQYF.

The chain recombines TRBV10-3 with TRBJ2-1, with 9 bases fitting TRBD2. This CDR3 contains 15 residues. The ends lost 0 bases at V and 9 bases at J; junction bases unmatched: 6. Germline assignment: CDR1 ENHRY and CDR2 SYGVKD. The CDR3 DNA is TGTGCCATCAGTGAGTCGTCTAGCGGGGAGGGTGAGCAGTTCTTC. This encodes CAISESSSGEGEQFF.

The chain couples TRBV11-2 to TRBJ2-1; 7 bases agree with TRBD2. Germline V gene lookup returns CDR1 SGHAT and CDR2 FQNNGV. The CDR3 loop spans 15 amino acids. The V and J ends lost 3 bases and 1 base, in that order; junction bases with no gene match: 3. The CDR3 DNA reads TGTGCCAGCAGCTTGGCTAGCGGATCCTACAATGAGCAGTTCTTC. The encoded protein is CASSLASGSYNEQFF.

V and J are TRBV6-5 and TRBJ1-2; D might be TRBD1 (6 bases). The V end lost 2 bases, the J end lost 8 bases, and 15 bases lay between the germline ends. The CDR3 sequence is 14 residues long. Germline CDR1 is MNHEY and CDR2 is SVGAGI. CDR3 bases: TGTGCCAGCAGTTACGGCAGGGGCGCCACCGGCTACACCTTC. Protein product: CASSYGRGATGYTF.

This clone was picked up one time. The V and J genes are TRBV7-9 and TRBJ1-4; TRBD1 might be the D (6 bases). Between the trimmed V and J ends, which lost 4 bases and 3 bases, there was a span of 15 bases. The CDR3 length is 16 residues. Germline assignment: CDR1 SEHNR and CDR2 FQNEAQ (reference sequence). The CDR3 region is CASSSDRGAANEKLFF. The CDR3 DNA reads as TGTGCCAGCAGCTCAGACCGGGGGGCGGCTAATGAAAAACTGTTTTTT.

In this sample, this clone turned up a few times. The chain has TRBV7-9 and TRBJ1-2; tentatively, D is TRBD1 (6 bases). The CDR3 has 14 residues. V lost 7 bases, J lost 1 base, and 13 bases lay in between. Germline V gene sequence: CDR1 SEHNR, CDR2 FQNEAQ (reference sequence). The CDR3 DNA sequence: TGTGCCAGCACCAGACAGGAGATTAACTATGGCTACACCTTC. It encodes CASTRQEINYGYTF.

This chain uses TRBV4-1 with TRBJ2-1; TRBD1 is a possible D gene (6 bases). Between the trimmed V and J ends, which lost 1 base and 6 bases, there was a span of 7 bases. Germline CDR1 reads MGHRA; CDR2 reads YSYEKL. CDR3 length: 13 residues. The CDR3 here is CASSQGQVNEQFF. The CDR3 nucleotides read TGCGCCAGCAGCCAAGGACAGGTCAATGAGCAGTTCTTC.

This sequence joins TRBV6-5 and TRBJ1-1; D is undetermined. The CDR3 has 14 amino acids. The germline CDR1 and CDR2 sequences are MNHEY and SVGAGI. Trimming stripped 4 bases from V and 11 bases from J, with 20 bases between. CDR3 coding DNA: TGTGCCAGCAGTTCTCCGACTTCCCCTATGAAGGCTTTCTTT. Protein: CASSSPTSPMKAFF.

In DNA, the CDR3 is TGTGCCAGCAGCCCCCGGGTTTACAATGAGCAGTTCTTC. Translation: CASSPRVYNEQFF. The V gene is TRBV7-8, the J gene TRBJ2-1; D not resolved. V lost 5 bases and J lost 4, with 9 bases in between. The CDR3 sequence is 13 residues long. Per the germline V gene, CDR1 is SGHVS and CDR2 is FQNEAQ. The full variable domain, rest sourced from reference TRBV7-8 and TRBJ2-1, is GAGVSQSPRYKVAKRGQDVALRCDPISGHVSLFWYQQALGQGPEFLTYFQNEAQLDKSGLPSDRFFAERPEGSVSTLKIQRTQQEDSAVYLCASSPRVYNEQFFGPGTRLTVL.

This clone was found a few times. The chain combines TRBV5-1 with TRBJ1-2; D ambiguous. Looked up from germline, CDR1 is SGHRS and CDR2 is YFSETQ. Trimming removed 4 bases at V and 2 bases at J, with 12 bases between. The CDR3 has 14 residues. CDR3 nucleotide sequence: TGCGCCAGCAGCCCCGGTGACACAAACTATGGCTACACCTTC. Translation: CASSPGDTNYGYTF.

V and J are TRBV4-2 and TRBJ2-3; 8 bases map to TRBD2. Germline values: CDR1 LGHNA, CDR2 YNFKEQ. The length of the CDR3 is 17 residues. J lost 1 base, V lost 1 base, and 7 bases had no gene match. The DNA for the CDR3 is TGTGCCAGCAGCCAAGGGCTCGGAGCGGGGGGCACAGATACGCAGTATTTT. Residues: CASSQGLGAGGTDTQYF.

The gene calls are TRBV2 and TRBJ1-2; D is uncertain. The V and J ends lost 8 bases and 3 bases respectively, with 13 bases between them. The germline V gene has CDR1 SNHLY and CDR2 FYNNEI. The CDR3 totals 13 residues. DNA for the CDR3: TGTGCCAGCGAGATTAGAAACGACTATGGCTACACCTTC. Amino acid sequence: CASEIRNDYGYTF.

The CDR3 loop is CASSRRLGETQYF. DNA of the CDR3: TGCGCCAGCAGCCGCCGACTAGGAGAGACCCAGTACTTC. This chain connects TRBV4-3 to TRBJ2-5, with D perhaps TRBD2 (6 bases). V lost 4 bases and J lost 4, with 10 bases in between. Germline CDR1 and CDR2: LGHNA and YSLEER. This CDR3 contains 13 residues.

The chain uses TRBV5-1 and TRBJ2-5; D not resolved. Germline-derived CDR1 and CDR2 are SGHRS and YFSETQ. Deletions cut 4 bases from V and 3 bases from J, with 10 bases between. CDR3 length: 13 residues. CDR3 coding DNA: TGCGCCAGCAGCCTAGACCTAAAAGAGACCCAGTACTTC. Translated, it gives CASSLDLKETQYF.

This chain joins TRBV11-2 and TRBJ2-1, with a possible D match to TRBD1 (5 bases). Germline CDR1 reads SGHAT; CDR2 reads FQNNGV. V lost 4 bases and J 5 bases, leaving 18 bases between the germline ends. The CDR3 is 16 residues long. The CDR3 sequence: CASSSQGFRSNNEQFF. In nucleotides, the CDR3 is TGTGCCAGCAGCTCTCAGGGATTTAGGAGCAACAATGAGCAGTTCTTC.

V is TRBV7-8 and J is TRBJ1-1, with no clear D. CDR1 SGHVS and CDR2 FQNEAQ come from the germline V gene. Trimming took 5 bases from V and 1 from J, leaving 11 bases between them. The CDR3 has 14 amino acids. The CDR3 DNA is TGTGCCAGCAGCCACCCGGGGAGGAACACTGAAGCTTTCTTT. Its translation: CASSHPGRNTEAFF.

The chain has TRBV12-3 or TRBV12-4 and TRBJ2-7; D gene unclear. Trimming cost V 3 bases and J 11 bases, with 14 bases left between them. The CDR3 is 12 residues long. The CDR3 DNA sequence: TGTGCCAGCAGTTTCCGGGTCGAAGAGGAGTACTTC. Protein product: CASSFRVEEEYF.